These T cell receptor beta chains were read from a single sample in a study of human T cells and chemical hapten exposure. TCRdb used MiXCR to reprocess the RACE reads, holding one entry per CDR3 protein. The top ten hold approximately 1.5% of the sample, which has more than 80,000 distinct CDR3 sequences, 7% to 8% seen once. Sequenced here: whole blood, sampled in connection with sensitization to the hapten diphenylcyclopropenone (DPC). The receptors originated from a woman younger than 45 with alopecia areata. Some clones in this sample may be carry-over from other donors' samples. Each CDR3 is given with its conserved first and last residue. A D gene is named only where the DNA matches it firmly. Clone size is shown for a subset of rows, as once, few, many or a class of expanded clone.

clone size	J gene	D gene	V gene	CDR3 DNA	CDR3 protein
few	TRBJ1-3	TRBD1	TRBV6-5	TGTGCCAGCAGCAGGGGACAGAATCTTGGAAACACCATATATTTT	CASSRGQNLGNTIYF
few	TRBJ2-1	-	TRBV6-2/TRBV6-3	TGTGCCAGCAGGGACCCGGGTCGCAATGAGCAGTTCTTC	CASRDPGRNEQFF
-	TRBJ1-1	TRBD1	TRBV5-1	TGCGCCAGTGGAACTGGACAGGGGTTGACTGAAGCTTTCTTT	CASGTGQGLTEAFF
few	TRBJ1-4	-	TRBV6-6	TGTGCCAGCAGTTACGGATCGGCGTCTGAAAAACTGTTTTTT	CASSYGSASEKLFF
many	TRBJ2-1	-	TRBV18	TGTGCCAGCTCACCTAGAACGGACAGTAACCAACCGCAGTTCTTC	CASSPRTDSNQPQFF
few	TRBJ2-1	TRBD2	TRBV20-1	TGCAGTGGCCTAGGGCTAGCGGGGGTATCCTACAATGAGCAGTTCTTC	CSGLGLAGVSYNEQFF
few	TRBJ1-1	TRBD1	TRBV3-1	TGTGCCAGCAGCCAAACAGGGGGCAGTAACACTGAAGCTTTCTTT	CASSQTGGSNTEAFF
few	TRBJ1-1	-	TRBV21-1	TGTGCCAGCAGAAGACAGGGGGGGATGAACACTGAAGCTTTCTTT	CASRRQGGMNTEAFF
few	TRBJ2-1	-	TRBV20-1	TGCAGTGCTAGGGACCCTGGGGGGGGGGCAAGCTACAATGAGCAGTTCTTC	CSARDPGGGASYNEQFF
few	TRBJ1-2	-	TRBV6-2/TRBV6-3	TGTGCCAGCAGGTCAAGTAACTATGGCTACACCTTC	CASRSSNYGYTF
many	TRBJ2-7	-	TRBV5-4	TGTGCCAGCAGCCTCGGGACAACTCCTGAGGAGCAGTACTTC	CASSLGTTPEEQYF
many	TRBJ1-6	-	TRBV5-4	TGTGCCAGCAGCTGGACTTCGGATTCACCCCTCCACTTT	CASSWTSDSPLHF
many	TRBJ2-3	-	TRBV9	TGTGCCAGCAGCCCTCTCGGGACTCCGGAGGGAATGAGGGCGCAGTATTTT	CASSPLGTPEGMRAQYF
many	TRBJ2-3	TRBD2	TRBV11-2	TGTGCCAGCCGCCAAGCGGGGGGCCTCCCTGCGACAGATACGCAGTATTTT	CASRQAGGLPATDTQYF
many	TRBJ2-5	-	TRBV6-1	TGTGCCAGCAGTGAAGATAGTTGGAGTGGACGGGTAGAGACCCAGTACTTC	CASSEDSWSGRVETQYF
-	TRBJ2-3	TRBD1	TRBV2	TGTGCCAGCAGTGATGGGCAGGGGGTCACAGATACGCAGTATTTT	CASSDGQGVTDTQYF
many	TRBJ2-1	TRBD2	TRBV12-3/TRBV12-4	TGTGCCAGCAGCATCCCCCCGGGACTAGCGGGGGTCAATGAGCAGTTCTTC	CASSIPPGLAGVNEQFF
many	TRBJ2-5	TRBD2	TRBV7-2	TGTGCCAGCAGCATCCTAGCGGGGAGCGGGACCCAGTACTTC	CASSILAGSGTQYF
few	TRBJ1-5	-	TRBV28	TGTGCCAGCAGTTTATGGTGGCAGGGCGGGATTTATAGCAATCAGCCCCAGCATTTT	CASSLWWQGGIYSNQPQHF
many	TRBJ1-1	-	TRBV20-1	TGCAGTGCCCGTCTCCGGGGCACTGAAGCTTTCTTT	CSARLRGTEAFF
many	TRBJ2-7	-	TRBV20-1	TGCAGTGTGCCCAGCGGTAAAGCCCACGAGCAGTACTTC	CSVPSGKAHEQYF